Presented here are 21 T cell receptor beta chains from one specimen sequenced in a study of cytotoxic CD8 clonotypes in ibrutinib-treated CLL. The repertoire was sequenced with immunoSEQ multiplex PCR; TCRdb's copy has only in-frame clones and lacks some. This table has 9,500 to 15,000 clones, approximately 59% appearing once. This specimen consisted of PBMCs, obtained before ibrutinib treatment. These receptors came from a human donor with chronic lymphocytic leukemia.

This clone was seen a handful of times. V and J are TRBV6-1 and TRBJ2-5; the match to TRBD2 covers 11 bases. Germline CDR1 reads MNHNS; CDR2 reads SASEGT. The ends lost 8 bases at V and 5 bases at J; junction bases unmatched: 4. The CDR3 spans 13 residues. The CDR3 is CASLAGGAETQYF. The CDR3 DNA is TGTGCCAGCCTAGCGGGGGGTGCTGAGACCCAGTACTTC.

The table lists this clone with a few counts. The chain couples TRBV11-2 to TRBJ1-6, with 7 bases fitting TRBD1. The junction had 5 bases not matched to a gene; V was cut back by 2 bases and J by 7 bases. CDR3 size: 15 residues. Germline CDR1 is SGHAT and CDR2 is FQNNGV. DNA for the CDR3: TGTGCCAGCAGCTTACAAGGACAGGCCAATTCACCCCTCCACTTT. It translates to CASSLQGQANSPLHF.

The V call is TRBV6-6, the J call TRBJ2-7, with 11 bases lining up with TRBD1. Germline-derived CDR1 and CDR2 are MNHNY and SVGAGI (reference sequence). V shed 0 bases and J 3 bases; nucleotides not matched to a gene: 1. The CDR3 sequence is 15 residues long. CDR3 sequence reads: CASSYSGTGGYEQYF. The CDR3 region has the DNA TGTGCCAGCAGTTACTCCGGGACAGGGGGCTACGAGCAGTACTTC.

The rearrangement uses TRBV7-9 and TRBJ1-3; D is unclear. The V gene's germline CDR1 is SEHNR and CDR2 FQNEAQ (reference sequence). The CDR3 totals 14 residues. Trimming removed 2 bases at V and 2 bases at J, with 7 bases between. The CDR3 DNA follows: TGTGCCAGCAGCTTAACCGGGGCTGGAAACACCATATATTTT. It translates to CASSLTGAGNTIYF.

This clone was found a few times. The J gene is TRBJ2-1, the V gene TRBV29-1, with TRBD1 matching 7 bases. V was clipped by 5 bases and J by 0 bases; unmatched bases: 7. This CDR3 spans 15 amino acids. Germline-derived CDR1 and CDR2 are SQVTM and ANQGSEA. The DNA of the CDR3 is TGCAGCGTTTCCGGGACAGAGAGCTCCTACAATGAGCAGTTCTTC. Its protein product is CSVSGTESSYNEQFF.

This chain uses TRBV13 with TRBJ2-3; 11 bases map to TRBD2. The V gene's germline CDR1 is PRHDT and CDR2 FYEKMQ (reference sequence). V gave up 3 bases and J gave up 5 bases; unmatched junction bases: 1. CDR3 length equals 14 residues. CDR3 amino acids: CASSFGLAGDTQYF. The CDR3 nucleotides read TGTGCCAGCAGCTTTGGACTAGCGGGAGATACGCAGTATTTT.

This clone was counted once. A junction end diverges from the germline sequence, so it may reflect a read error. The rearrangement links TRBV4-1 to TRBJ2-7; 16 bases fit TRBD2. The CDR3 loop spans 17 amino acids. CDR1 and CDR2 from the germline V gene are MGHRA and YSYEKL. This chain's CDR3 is CASRQAGLAGGSDEQYF. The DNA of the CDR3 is TGCGCCAGCAGACAAGCGGGACTAGCGGGGGGGTCTGACGAGCAGTACTTC.

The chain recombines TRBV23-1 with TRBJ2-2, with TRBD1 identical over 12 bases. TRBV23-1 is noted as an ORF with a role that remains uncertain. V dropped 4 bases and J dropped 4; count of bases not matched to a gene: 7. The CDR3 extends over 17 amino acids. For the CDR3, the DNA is TGCGCCAGCAGTCCCCGGGGACAGGGGGCAATCACCGGGGAGCTGTTTTTT. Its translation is CASSPRGQGAITGELFF.

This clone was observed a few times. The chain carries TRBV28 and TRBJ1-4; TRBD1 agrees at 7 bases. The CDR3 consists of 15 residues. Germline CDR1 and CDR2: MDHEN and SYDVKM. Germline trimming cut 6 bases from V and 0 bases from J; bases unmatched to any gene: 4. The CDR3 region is CASRETGPTNEKLFF. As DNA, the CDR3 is TGTGCCAGCAGAGAGACAGGGCCAACTAATGAAAAACTGTTTTTT.

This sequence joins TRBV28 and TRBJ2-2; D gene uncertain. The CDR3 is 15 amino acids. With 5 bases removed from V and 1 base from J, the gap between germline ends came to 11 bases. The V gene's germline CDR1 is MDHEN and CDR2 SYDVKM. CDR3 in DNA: TGTGCCAGCAGTCCGACGACGGAGAACACCGGGGAGCTGTTTTTT. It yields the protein CASSPTTENTGELFF.

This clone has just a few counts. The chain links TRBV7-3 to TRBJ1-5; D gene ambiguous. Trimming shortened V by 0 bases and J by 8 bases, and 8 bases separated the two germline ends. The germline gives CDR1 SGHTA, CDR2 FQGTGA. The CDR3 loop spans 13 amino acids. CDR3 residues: CASSLTQVEPQHF. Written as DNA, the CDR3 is TGTGCCAGCAGCTTAACGCAAGTAGAGCCCCAGCATTTT.

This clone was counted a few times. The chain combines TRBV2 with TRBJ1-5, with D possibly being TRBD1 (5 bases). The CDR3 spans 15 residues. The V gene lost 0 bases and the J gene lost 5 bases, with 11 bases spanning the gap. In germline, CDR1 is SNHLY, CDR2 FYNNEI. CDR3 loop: CASSEAGASHQPQHF. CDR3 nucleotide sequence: TGTGCCAGCAGTGAAGCTGGGGCTAGTCATCAGCCCCAGCATTTT. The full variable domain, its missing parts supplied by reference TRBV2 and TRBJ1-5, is EPEVTQTPSHQVTQMGQEVILRCVPISNHLYFYWYRQILGQKVEFLVSFYNNEISEKSEIFDDQFSVERPDGSNFTLKIRSTKLEDSAMYFCASSEAGASHQPQHFGDGTRLSIL.

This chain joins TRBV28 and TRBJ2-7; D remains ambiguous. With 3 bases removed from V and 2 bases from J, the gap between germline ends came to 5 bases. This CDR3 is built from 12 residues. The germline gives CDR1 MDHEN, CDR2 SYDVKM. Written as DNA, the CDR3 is TGTGCCAGCAGTTTCGAAACCTACGAGCAGTACTTC. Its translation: CASSFETYEQYF.

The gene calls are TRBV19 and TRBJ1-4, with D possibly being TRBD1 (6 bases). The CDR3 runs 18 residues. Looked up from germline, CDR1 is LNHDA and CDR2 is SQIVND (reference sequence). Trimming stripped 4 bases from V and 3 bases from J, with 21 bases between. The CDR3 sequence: CASSKESGGHSANEKLFF. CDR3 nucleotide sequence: TGTGCCAGTAGTAAAGAGAGTGGGGGGCATTCAGCTAATGAAAAACTGTTTTTT. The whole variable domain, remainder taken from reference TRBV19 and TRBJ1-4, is DGGITQSPKYLFRKEGQNVTLSCEQNLNHDAMYWYRQDPGQGLRLIYYSQIVNDFQKGDIAEGYSVSREKKESFPLTVTSAQKNPTAFYLCASSKESGGHSANEKLFFGSGTQLSVL.

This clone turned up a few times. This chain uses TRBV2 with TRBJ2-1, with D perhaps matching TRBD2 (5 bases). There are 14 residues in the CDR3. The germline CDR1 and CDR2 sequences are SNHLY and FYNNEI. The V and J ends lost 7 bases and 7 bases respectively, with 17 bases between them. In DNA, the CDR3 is TGTGCCAGCAACGGCGGTATCGGGGTGAATGAGCAGTTCTTC. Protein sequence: CASNGGIGVNEQFF.

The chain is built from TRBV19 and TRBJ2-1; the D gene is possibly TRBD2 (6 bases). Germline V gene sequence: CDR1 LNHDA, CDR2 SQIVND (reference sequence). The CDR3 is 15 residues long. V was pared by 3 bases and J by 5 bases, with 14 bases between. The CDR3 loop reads CASSMGGTGDNEQFF. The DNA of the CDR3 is TGTGCCAGTAGTATGGGGGGTACGGGGGACAATGAGCAGTTCTTC.

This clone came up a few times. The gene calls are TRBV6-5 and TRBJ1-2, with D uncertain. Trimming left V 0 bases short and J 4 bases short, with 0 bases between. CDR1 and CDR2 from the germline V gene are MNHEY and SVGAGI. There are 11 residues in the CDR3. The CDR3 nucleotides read TGTGCCAGCAGTTACTCCTATGGCTACACCTTC. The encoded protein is CASSYSYGYTF.

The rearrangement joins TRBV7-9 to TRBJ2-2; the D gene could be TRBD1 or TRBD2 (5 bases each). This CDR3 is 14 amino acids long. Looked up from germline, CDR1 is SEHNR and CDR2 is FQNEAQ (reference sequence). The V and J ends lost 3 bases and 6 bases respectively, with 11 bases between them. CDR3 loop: CASSFMRGAGELFF. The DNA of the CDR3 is TGTGCCAGCAGCTTTATGAGGGGTGCCGGGGAGCTGTTTTTT.

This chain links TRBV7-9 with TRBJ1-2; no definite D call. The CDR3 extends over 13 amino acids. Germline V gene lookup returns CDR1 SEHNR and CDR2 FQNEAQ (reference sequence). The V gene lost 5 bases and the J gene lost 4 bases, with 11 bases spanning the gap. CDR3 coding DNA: TGTGCCAGCAGCCTCCTTTGGGCCTATGGCTACACCTTC. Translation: CASSLLWAYGYTF.

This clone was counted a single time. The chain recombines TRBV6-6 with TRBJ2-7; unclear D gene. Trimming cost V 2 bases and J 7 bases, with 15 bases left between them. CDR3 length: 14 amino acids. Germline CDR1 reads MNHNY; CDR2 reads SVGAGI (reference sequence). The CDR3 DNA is TGTGCCAGCAGTTACCATGGTCCAGCAAGGGAGCAGTACTTC. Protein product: CASSYHGPAREQYF.

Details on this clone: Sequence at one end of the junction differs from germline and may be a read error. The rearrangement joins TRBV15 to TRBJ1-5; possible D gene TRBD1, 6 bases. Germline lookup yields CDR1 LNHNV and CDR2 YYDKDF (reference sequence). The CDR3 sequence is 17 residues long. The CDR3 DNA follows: TGTGCCACCAGCGGAGATAGGACAGCCCGGGGGGATCAGCCCCAGCATTTT. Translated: CATSGDRTARGDQPQHF. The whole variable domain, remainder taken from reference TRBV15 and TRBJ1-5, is DAMVIQNPRYQVTQFGKPVTLSCSQTLNHNVMYWYQQKSSQAPKLLFHYYDKDFNNEADTPDNFQSRRPNTSFCFLDIRSPGLGDTAMYLCATSGDRTARGDQPQHFGDGTRLSIL.